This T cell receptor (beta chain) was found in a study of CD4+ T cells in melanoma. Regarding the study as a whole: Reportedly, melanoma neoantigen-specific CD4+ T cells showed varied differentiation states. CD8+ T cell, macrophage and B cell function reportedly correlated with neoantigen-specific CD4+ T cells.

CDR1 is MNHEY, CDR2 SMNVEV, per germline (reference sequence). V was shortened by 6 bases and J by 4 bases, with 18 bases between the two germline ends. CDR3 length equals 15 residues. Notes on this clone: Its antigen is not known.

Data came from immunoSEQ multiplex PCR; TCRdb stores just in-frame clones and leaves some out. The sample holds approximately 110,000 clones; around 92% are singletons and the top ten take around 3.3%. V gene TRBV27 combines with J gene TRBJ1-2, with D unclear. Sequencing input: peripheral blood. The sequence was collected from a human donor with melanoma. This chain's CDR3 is CASSENPLLGYGYTF. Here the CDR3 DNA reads TGTGCCAGCAGCGAAAACCCCCTCTTGGGCTATGGCTACACCTTC.